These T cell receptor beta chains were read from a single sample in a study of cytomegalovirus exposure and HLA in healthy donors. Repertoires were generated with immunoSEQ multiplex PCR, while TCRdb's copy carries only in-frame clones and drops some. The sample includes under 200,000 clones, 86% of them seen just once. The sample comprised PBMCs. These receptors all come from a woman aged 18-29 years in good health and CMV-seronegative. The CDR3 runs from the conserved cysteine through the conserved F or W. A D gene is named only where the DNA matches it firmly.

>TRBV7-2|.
CASSLGTSYGYTF
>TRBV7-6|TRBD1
CASSPGTAPNYGYTF
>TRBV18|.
CASSPPTGSYGYTF
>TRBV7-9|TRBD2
CASSRGDFGGSIYEQYF
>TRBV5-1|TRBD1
CASSLGQGNYGYTF
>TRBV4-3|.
CASSQVGGRNTEAFF
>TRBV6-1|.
CATSEGADGNIQYF
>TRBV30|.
CAWTTGNYGYTF
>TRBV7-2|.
CASSPPPLDTQYF
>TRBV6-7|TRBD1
CASRTGTAGEAFF
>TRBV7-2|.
CASSLRGNQPQHF
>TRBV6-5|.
CASSSLDEKLFF
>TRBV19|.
CASSIRRTRGTEAFF
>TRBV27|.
CASSLSDGYSYEQYF
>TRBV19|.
CASSLRRGDEQYF
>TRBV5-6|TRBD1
CASSLPSGTGGSGGLFF
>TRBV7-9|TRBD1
CASSPGQGWDTQYF
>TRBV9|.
CASSVTVSRGLGNTIYF
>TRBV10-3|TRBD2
CAISERRIAGLKDSRYEQYF
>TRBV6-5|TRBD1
CASSFGQGKAFF
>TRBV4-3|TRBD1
CASSQGTGGGYGYTF
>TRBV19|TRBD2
CASSPGTSGGGSYEQYF
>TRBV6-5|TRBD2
CASRTLAGYHDEQFF
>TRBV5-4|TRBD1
CASSRDRVYGYTF
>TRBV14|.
CASSRRGSVSPLHF
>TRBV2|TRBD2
CASRGLASGGHDYEQYF
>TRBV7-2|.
CASSLSRGDTQYF
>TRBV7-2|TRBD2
CASSFSLAGGGGPDTQYF
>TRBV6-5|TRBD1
CASRSTGTVSEQFF
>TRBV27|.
CASSLSRILTANYEQYF
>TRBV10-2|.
CASSERGRGGTEAFF
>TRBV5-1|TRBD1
CASSLGVRGRTEAFF
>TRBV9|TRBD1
CASSATGKQPQHF
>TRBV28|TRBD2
CASSSLGLAGVNEQFF
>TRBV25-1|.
CASSELKGVNTEAFF
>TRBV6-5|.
CASSYPDSRYGYTF
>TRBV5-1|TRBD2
CATHWGVAGGRTDTQYF
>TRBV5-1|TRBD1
CASSLATGGNSPLHF
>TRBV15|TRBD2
CATSRDLEAGVQETQYF
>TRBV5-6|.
CASSLAPPRDEKLFF
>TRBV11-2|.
CASSIFPRQNPYEQYF
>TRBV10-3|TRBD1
CAISASTGTYEQYF
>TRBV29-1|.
CSVRDTGELFF
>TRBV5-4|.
CASSLGTPAYNEQFF
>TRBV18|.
CASSLLSGYNEQFF
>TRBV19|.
CASSMGTTGQPQHF
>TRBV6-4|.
CASRKGENTEAFF
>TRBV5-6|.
CASSAGSTEAFF
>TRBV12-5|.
CASGPGSGQPQHF
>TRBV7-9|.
CASSPDRTLLEQYF
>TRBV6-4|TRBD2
CASSASGSTGELFF
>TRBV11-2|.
CASSPIEGGYTF
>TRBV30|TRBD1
CAWSVRTGGNTGELFF
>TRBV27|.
CASSLARTYEQYF
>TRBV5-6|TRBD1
CASSNGQGNQPQHF
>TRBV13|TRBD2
CASSHKPFGLAGGGTQDTQYF
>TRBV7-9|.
CASSRGSMNTEAFF